This T cell receptor beta chain was recorded in a study of T cell responses to AZD1222 COVID-19 vaccine. Study-wide points: Without day 14 samples, only post-peak T cell repertoires were studied.

This CDR3 comprises 15 residues. The germline gives CDR1 MDHEN, CDR2 SYDVKM. V gave up 6 bases and J gave up 6 bases, with 21 bases separating them. For this clone: The antigen is unknown.

The table came from immunoSEQ multiplex PCR; TCRdb's copy has only in-frame clones and leaves some out. Among tens of thousands of clones, 89% were seen once, and the ten largest hold around 30%. This chain connects TRBV28 to TRBJ2-7; either TRBD1 or TRBD2 may supply D (6 bases each). The clonotype comes from an adult who received the AZD1222 COVID-19 vaccine. The sample consisted of peripheral blood, taken 28 days after the second AZD1222 dose. CDR3 residues: CASRFGSRGGSEQYF. The CDR3 nucleotides read TGTGCCAGCAGGTTCGGGTCCAGGGGAGGATCCGAGCAGTACTTC.